The T cell receptor beta chain under discussion was sequenced for a study of OX40 agonist ivuxolimab in advanced cancers. Study-level background: Administration of intravenous ivuxolimab to patients occurred every 2 weeks at 0.01 to 10 mg/kg.

Repertoires were generated with immunoSEQ multiplex PCR, while TCRdb's copy carries only in-frame clones and drops some. The repertoire includes tens of thousands of clones, roughly 88% of them detected once, and 2% to 2.5% sits in the top ten. Peripheral blood came from all dose cohorts at three timepoints. The CDR3 runs 15 residues. Germline V gene data show CDR1 as SGDLS and CDR2 as YYNGEE. J gave up 4 bases and V 4 bases, and 9 bases lay outside the gene matches. Specimen: CD4+ or CD8+ T cells sorted from blood, collected in a trial of the OX40 agonist ivuxolimab. J is TRBJ2-3 and V is TRBV9; 7 nucleotides align to TRBD2. The TCR originated in an adult with an advanced solid tumor such as melanoma, head and neck, liver or kidney cancer. The DNA of the CDR3 is TGTGCCAGCAGCCCGGGAGGCTCTCTCGCAGATACGCAGTATTTT. Translating it yields CASSPGGSLADTQYF.